The 2 T cell receptor beta chains below were found in one sample sequenced in a study of Graves' ophthalmopathy and Graves' hyperthyroidism. Amplified TCR beta CDR3 regions were obtained using RNA transcripts as template. Second-round multiplex PCR followed a first-round RT-PCR using HTBI primers. TCRdb re-analysed the multiplex PCR reads in MiXCR, keeping a single row per CDR3 protein. The table shows 300,000 to 450,000 distinct CDR3 sequences, with roughly a sixth occurring only once. Material: peripheral blood. Receptor source: an adult woman with stable Graves' hyperthyroidism.

There are a few counts of this clonotype. This chain joins TRBV11-1 and TRBJ2-6; 8 bases fit TRBD1. Germline V CDR1 and CDR2: SGHAT, FQDESV (reference sequence). The V gene end was trimmed by 5 bases and the J gene end by 0 bases; junction bases not matched to a gene: 9. The CDR3 runs to 18 residues. The CDR3 DNA reads as TGTGCCAGCAGCCACCACAGGGGGTTAGCCTCTGGGGCCAACGTCCTGACTTTC. The encoded protein is CASSHHRGLASGANVLTF.

This clonotype was seen repeatedly, ten times or more. The chain links TRBV6-2 or TRBV6-3 to TRBJ1-5; 7 bases fit TRBD1. This CDR3 is 13 amino acids long. The junction had 4 bases not matched to a gene; V was cut back by 7 bases and J by 4 bases. Germline V lookup: CDR1 MNHEY, CDR2 SVGEGT. In DNA, the CDR3 is TGTGCCAGCAAAAGGGACAGAAATCAGCCCCAGCATTTT. Its protein is CASKRDRNQPQHF.